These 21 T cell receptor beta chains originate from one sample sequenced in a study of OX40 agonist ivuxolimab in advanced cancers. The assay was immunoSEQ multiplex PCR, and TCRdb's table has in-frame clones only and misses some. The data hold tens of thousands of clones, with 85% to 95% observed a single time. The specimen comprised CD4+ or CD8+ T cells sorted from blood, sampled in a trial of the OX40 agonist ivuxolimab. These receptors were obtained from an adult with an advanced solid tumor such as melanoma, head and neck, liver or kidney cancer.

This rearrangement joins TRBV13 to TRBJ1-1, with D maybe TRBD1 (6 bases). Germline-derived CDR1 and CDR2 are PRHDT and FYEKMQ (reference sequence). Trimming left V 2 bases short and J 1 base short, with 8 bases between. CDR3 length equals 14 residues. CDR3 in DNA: TGTGCCAGCAGCTTATACAGGGAGAACACTGAAGCTTTCTTT. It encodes CASSLYRENTEAFF.

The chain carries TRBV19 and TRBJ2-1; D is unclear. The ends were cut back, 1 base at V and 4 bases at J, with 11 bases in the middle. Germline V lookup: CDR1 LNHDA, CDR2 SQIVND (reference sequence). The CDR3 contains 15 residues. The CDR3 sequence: CASSIGLLGYNEQFF. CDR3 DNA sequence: TGTGCCAGTAGTATAGGCCTCTTAGGTTACAATGAGCAGTTCTTC.

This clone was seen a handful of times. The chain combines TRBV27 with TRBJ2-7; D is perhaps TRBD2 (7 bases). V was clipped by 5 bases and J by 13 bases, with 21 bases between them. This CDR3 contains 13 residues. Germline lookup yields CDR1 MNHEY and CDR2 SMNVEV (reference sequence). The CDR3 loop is CASSPSFRGGGYF. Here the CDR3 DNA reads TGTGCCAGCAGTCCGTCCTTTCGAGGGGGGGGCTACTTC.

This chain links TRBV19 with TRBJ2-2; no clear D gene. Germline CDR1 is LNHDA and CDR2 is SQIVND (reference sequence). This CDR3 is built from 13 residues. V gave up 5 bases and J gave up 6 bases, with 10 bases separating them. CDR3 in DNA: TGTGCCAGTAGTGGGCAGTGGGCCGGGGAGCTGTTTTTT. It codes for CASSGQWAGELFF.

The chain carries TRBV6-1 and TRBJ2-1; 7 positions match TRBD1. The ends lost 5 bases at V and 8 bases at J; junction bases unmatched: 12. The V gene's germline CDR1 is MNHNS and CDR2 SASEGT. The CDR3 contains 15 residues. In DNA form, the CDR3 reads TGTGCCAGCAGTAGACACAGGGGAGCGGTGGATGAGCAGTTCTTC. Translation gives CASSRHRGAVDEQFF.

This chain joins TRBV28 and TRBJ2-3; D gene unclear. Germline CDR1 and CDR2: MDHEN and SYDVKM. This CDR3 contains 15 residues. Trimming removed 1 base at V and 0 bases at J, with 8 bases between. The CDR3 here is CASSLFQESTDTQYF. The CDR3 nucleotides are TGTGCCAGCAGTTTATTTCAGGAAAGCACAGATACGCAGTATTTT.

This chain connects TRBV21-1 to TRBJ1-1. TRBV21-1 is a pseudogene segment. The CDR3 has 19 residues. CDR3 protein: CASSKVSERTEVTNTEAFF. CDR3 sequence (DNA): TGTGCCAGCAGCAAAGTTTCGGAAAGGACGGAGGTTACGAACACTGAAGCTTTCTTT.

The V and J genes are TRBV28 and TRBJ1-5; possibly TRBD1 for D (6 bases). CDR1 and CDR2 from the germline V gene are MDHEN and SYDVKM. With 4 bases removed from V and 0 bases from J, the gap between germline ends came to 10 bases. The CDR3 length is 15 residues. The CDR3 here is CASSSGTNSNQPQHF. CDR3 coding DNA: TGTGCCAGCAGTTCCGGGACAAATAGCAATCAGCCCCAGCATTTT.

This chain's CDR3 is CASQTGIEQYF. DNA of the CDR3: TGTGCCAGCCAGACAGGGATCGAGCAGTACTTC. The V call is TRBV25-1, the J call TRBJ2-7; 7 bases are shared with TRBD1. CDR3 length: 11 amino acids. Germline lookup yields CDR1 MGHDK and CDR2 SYGVNS. V lost 8 bases and J lost 6; bases outside the gene matches: 4.

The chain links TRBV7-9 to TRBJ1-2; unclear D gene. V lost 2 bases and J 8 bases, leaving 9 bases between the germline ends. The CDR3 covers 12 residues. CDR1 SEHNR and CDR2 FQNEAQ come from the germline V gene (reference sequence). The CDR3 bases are TGTGCCAGCAGCTTATGGTCAAAGGGCTACACCTTC. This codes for CASSLWSKGYTF. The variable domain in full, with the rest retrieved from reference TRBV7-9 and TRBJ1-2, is DTGVSQNPRHKITKRGQNVTFRCDPISEHNRLYWYRQTLGQGPEFLTYFQNEAQLEKSRLLSDRFSAERPKGSFSTLEIQRTEQGDSAMYLCASSLWSKGYTFGSGTRLTVV.

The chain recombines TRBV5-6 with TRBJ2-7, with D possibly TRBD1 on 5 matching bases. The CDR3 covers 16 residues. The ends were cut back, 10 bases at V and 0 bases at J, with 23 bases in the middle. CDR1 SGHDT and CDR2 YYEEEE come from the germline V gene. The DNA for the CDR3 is TGTGCCTCGCTAAGGGTAGACAGCTCCTACTCCTACGAGCAGTACTTC. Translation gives CASLRVDSSYSYEQYF.

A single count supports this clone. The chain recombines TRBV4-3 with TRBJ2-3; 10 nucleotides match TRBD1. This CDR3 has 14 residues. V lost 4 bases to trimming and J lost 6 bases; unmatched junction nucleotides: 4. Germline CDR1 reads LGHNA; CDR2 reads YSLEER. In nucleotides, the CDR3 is TGCGCCAGCAGCCCCGACAGGGGGCAGGATACGCAGTATTTT. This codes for CASSPDRGQDTQYF.

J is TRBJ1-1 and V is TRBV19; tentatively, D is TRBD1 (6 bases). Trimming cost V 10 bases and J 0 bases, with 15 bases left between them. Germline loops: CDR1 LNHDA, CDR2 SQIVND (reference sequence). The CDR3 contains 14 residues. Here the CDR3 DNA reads TGTGCCACCCAAATGGGGGGCTTGAACACTGAAGCTTTCTTT. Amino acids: CATQMGGLNTEAFF. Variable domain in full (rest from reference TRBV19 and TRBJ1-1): DGGITQSPKYLFRKEGQNVTLSCEQNLNHDAMYWYRQDPGQGLRLIYYSQIVNDFQKGDIAEGYSVSREKKESFPLTVTSAQKNPTAFYLCATQMGGLNTEAFFGQGTRLTVV.

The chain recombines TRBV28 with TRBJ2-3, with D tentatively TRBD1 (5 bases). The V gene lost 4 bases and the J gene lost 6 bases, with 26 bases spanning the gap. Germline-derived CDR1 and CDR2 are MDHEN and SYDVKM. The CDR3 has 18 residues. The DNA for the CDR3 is TGTGCCAGCAGTTCCCGGTCTTTGGGGCGGCTTCACCCGGATACGCAGTATTTT. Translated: CASSSRSLGRLHPDTQYF.

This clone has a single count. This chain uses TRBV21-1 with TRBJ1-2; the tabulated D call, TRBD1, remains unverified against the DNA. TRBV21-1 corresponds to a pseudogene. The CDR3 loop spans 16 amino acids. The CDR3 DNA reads TGTGCCAGCAGCAAAGAGGGGGACAGGGGTAACTATGGCTACACCTTC. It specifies CASSKEGDRGNYGYTF.

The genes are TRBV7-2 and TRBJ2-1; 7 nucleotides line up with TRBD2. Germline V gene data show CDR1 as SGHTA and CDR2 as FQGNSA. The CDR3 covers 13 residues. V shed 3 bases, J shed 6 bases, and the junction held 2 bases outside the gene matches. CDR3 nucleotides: TGTGCCAGCAGCTTCGGCGGGAGCAATGAGCAGTTCTTC. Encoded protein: CASSFGGSNEQFF.

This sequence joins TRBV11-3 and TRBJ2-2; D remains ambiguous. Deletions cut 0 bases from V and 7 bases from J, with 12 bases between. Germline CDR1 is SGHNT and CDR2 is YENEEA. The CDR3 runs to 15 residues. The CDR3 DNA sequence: TGTGCCAGCAGCTTAGATGCCAGATTCAACGGGGAGCTGTTTTTT. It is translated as CASSLDARFNGELFF.

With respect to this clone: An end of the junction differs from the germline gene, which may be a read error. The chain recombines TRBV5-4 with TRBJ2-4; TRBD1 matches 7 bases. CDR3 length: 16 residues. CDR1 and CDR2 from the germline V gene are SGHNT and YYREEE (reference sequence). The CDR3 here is CASSLDGDVRGRFGDF. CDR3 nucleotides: TGTGCCAGCAGCTTGGATGGGGACGTTAGGGGGCGGTTTGGGGACTTC.

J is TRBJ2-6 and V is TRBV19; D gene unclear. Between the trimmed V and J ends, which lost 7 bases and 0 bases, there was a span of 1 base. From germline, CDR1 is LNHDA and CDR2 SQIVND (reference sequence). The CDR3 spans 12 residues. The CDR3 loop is CASTSGANVLTF. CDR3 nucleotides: TGTGCCAGTACCTCTGGGGCCAACGTCCTGACTTTC.

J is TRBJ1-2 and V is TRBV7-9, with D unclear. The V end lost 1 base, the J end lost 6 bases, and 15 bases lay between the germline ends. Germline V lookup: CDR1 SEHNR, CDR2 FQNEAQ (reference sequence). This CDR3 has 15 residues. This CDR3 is CASSLGWQVPHGYTF. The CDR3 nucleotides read TGTGCCAGCAGCTTAGGTTGGCAAGTGCCGCATGGCTACACCTTC.

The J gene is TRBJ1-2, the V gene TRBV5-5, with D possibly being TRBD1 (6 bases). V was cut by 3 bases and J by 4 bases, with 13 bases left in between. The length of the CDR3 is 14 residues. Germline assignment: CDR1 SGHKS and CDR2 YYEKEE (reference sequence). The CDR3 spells CASSWSDRTYGYTF. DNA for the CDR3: TGTGCCAGCAGCTGGAGTGACAGGACCTATGGCTACACCTTC. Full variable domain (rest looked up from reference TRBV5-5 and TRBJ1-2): DAGVTQSPTHLIKTRGQQVTLRCSPISGHKSVSWYQQVLGQGPQFIFQYYEKEERGRGNFPDRFSARQFPNYSSELNVNALLLGDSALYLCASSWSDRTYGYTFGSGTRLTVV.